The text below deals with one T cell receptor (beta chain). Its antigen is unknown. These donors were members of the roughly 130-subject validation cohort, a group separate from the approximately 670-subject first cohort. The data were produced by immunoSEQ multiplex PCR, yet TCRdb's version contains in-frame clones alone and is incomplete. Of tens of thousands of clones listed, around 90% are singletons. This record comes from a study of cytomegalovirus exposure and HLA in healthy donors. Study findings and constraints: Some TCR beta chains (164 of them) were listed as cytomegalovirus-associated. According to reports, the classifier identified cytomegalovirus status with high specificity and sensitivity. Confirmation was obtained in vitro that a few CMV-associated chains are specific for CMV antigens.

The sequenced material came from PBMCs. This sequence originates from a man aged 18 to 30 in good health and CMV-seronegative.

The CDR3 protein is CASGAGARTQYF. The DNA of the CDR3 is TGTGCCAGCGGAGCGGGGGCTCGGACCCAGTACTTC. The chain couples TRBV28 to TRBJ2-5; 8 bases are shared with TRBD2. The junction had 6 bases not matched to a gene; V was cut back by 8 bases and J by 7 bases. Looked up from germline, CDR1 is MDHEN and CDR2 is SYDVKM. The CDR3 sequence is 12 residues long.